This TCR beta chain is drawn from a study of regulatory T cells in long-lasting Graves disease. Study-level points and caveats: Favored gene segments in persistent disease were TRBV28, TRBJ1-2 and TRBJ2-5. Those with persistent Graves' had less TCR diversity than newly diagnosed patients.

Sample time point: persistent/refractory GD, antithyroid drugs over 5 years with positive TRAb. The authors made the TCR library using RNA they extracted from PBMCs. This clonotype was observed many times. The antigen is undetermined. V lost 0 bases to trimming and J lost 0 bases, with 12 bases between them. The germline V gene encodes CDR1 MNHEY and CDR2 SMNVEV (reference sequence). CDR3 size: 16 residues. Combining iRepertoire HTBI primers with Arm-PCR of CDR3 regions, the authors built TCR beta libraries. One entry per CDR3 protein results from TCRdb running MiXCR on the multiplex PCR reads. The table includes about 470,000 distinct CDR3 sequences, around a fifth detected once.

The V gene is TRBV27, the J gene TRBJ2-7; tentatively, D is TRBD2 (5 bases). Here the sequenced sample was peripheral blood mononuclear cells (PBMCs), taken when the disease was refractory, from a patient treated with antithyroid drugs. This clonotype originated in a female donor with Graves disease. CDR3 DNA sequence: TGTGCCAGCAGTTTATCCGAACGGGAACTCTCCTACGAGCAGTACTTC. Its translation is CASSLSERELSYEQYF.